The entry that follows covers one TCR beta chain sequence. The data are from a study of shared clonotypes between healthy human individuals. In the original processing: Without quality scores, immunoSEQ junctional reads could not be filtered like full-length reads. The protocol was immunoSEQ multiplex PCR, while the TCRdb copy is restricted to in-frame clones and leaves out a portion. The V and J calls and the clone size are those of that table, but D and trimming were determined from the DNA. This sample has roughly 2 million clones; roughly 95% occur once, and the top ten carry around 1.1%. Germline-derived CDR1 and CDR2 are SGHAT and FQDESV (reference sequence). This CDR3 comprises 14 residues. V lost 5 bases, J lost 3 bases, and 6 bases stayed unmatched. In the naive CD8 group, cells lacked CD45RO and were positively selected for CCR7, so terminally differentiated effector memory CD45RA+ cells were left out.

Specimen: naive CD8+ T cells sorted from blood. This TCR derives from a man aged 18 to 29 in good health. J is TRBJ1-2 and V is TRBV11-1, with TRBD1 identical over 7 bases. The CDR3 loop reads CASSPTGDDYGYTF. In nucleotides, the CDR3 is TGTGCCAGCAGCCCTACAGGGGATGACTATGGCTACACCTTC.